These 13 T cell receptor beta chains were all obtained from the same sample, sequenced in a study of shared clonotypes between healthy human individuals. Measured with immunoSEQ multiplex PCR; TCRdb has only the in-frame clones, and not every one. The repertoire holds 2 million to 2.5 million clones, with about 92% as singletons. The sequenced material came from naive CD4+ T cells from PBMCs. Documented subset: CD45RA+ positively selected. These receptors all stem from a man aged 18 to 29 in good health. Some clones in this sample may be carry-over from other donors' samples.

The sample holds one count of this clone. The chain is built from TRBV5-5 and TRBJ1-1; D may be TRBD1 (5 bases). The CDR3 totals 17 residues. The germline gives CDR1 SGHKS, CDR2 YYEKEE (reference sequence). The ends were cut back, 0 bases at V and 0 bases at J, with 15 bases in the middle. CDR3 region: CASSLVFWQGVNTEAFF. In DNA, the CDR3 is TGTGCCAGCAGCTTGGTCTTTTGGCAGGGAGTGAACACTGAAGCTTTCTTT.

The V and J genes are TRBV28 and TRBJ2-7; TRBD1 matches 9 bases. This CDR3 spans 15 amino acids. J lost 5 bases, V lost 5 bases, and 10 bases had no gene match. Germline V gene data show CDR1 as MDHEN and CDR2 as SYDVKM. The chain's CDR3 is CASSAQDRGVDEQYF. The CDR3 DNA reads TGTGCCAGCAGTGCCCAGGACAGGGGCGTCGACGAGCAGTACTTC.

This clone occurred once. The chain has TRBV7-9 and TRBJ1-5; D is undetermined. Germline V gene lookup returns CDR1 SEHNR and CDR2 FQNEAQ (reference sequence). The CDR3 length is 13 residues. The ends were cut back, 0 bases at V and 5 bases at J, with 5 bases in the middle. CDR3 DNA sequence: TGTGCCAGCAGCTTAGCGGAACATCAGCCCCAGCATTTT. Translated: CASSLAEHQPQHF.

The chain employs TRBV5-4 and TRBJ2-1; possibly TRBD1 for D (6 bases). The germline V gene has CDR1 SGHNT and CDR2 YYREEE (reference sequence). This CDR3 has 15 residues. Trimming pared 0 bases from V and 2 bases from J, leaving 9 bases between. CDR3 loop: CASSLGQATYNEQFF. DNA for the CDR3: TGTGCCAGCAGCTTGGGACAGGCCACCTACAATGAGCAGTTCTTC.

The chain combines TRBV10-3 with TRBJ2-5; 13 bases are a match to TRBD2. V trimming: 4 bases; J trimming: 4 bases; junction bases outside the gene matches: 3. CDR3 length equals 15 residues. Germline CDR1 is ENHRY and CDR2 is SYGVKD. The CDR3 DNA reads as TGTGCCATCAGTGGAGGACTAGCGGGAGCAGAGACCCAGTACTTC. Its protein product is CAISGGLAGAETQYF.

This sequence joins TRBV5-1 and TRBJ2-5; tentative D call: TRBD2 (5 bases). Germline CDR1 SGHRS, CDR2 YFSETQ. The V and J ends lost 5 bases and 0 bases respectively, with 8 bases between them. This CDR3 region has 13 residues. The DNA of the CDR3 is TGCGCCAGCAGGAGGGCGGACCAAGAGACCCAGTACTTC. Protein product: CASRRADQETQYF. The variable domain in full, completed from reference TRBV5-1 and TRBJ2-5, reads KAGVTQTPRYLIKTRGQQVTLSCSPISGHRSVSWYQQTPGQGLQFLFEYFSETQRNKGNFPGRFSGRQFSNSRSEMNVSTLELGDSALYLCASRRADQETQYFGPGTRLLVL.

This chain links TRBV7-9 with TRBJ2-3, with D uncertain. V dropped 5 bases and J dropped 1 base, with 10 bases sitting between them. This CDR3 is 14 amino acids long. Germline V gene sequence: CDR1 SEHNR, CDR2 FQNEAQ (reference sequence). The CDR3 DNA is TGTGCCAGCAGCCAAATGGTGGGCACAGATACGCAGTATTTT. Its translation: CASSQMVGTDTQYF.

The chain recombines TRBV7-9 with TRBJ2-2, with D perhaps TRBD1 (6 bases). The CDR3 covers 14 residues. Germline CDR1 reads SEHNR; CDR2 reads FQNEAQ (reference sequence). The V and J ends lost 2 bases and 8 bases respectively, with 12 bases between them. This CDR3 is CASSLNRVGGELFF. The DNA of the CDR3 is TGTGCCAGCAGCTTAAACAGGGTTGGAGGGGAGCTGTTTTTT.

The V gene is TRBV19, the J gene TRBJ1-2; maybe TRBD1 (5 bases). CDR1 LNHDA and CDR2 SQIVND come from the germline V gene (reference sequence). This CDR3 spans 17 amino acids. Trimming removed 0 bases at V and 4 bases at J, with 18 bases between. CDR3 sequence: CASSIDPQGLAVYGYTF. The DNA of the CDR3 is TGTGCCAGTAGTATAGATCCCCAGGGACTTGCTGTCTATGGCTACACCTTC.

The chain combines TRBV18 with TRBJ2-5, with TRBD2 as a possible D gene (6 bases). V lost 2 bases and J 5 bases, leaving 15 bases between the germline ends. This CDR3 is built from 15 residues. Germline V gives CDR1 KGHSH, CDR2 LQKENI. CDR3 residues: CASSPSPGDGETQYF. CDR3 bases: TGTGCCAGCTCACCATCTCCGGGAGACGGGGAGACCCAGTACTTC.

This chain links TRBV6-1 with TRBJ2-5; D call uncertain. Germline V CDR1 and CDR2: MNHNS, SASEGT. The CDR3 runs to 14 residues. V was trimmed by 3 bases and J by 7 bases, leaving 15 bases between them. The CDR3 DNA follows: TGTGCCAGCAGTGACGAGGAACCCGCTGGGACCCAGTACTTC. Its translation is CASSDEEPAGTQYF.

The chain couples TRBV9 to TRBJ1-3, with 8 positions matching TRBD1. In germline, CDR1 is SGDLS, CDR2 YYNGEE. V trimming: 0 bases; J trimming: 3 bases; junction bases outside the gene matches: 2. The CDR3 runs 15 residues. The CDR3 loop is CASSVAGGHGNTIYF. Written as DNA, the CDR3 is TGTGCCAGCAGCGTAGCAGGGGGCCATGGAAACACCATATATTTT.

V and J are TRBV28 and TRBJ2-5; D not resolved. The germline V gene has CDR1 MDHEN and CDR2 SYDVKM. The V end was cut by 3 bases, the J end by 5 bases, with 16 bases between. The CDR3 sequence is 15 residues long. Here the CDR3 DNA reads TGTGCCAGCAGTTTCCGGGCCGCAGCGAGGGAGACCCAGTACTTC. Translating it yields CASSFRAAARETQYF. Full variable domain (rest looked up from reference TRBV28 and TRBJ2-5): DVKVTQSSRYLVKRTGEKVFLECVQDMDHENMFWYRQDPGLGLRLIYFSYDVKMKEKGDIPEGYSVSREKKERFSLILESASTNQTSMYLCASSFRAAARETQYFGPGTRLLVL.